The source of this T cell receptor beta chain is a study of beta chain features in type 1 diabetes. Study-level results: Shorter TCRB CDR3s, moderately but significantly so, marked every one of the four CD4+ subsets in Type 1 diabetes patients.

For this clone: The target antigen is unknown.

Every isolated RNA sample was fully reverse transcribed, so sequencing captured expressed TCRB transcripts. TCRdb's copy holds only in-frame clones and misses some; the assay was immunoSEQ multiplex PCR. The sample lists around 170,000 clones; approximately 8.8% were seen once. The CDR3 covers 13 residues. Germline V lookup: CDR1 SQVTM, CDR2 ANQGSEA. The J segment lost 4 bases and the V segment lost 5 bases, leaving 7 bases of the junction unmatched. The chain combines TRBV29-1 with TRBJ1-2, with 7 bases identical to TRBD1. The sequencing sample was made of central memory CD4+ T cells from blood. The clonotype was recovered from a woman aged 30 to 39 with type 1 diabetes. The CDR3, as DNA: TGCAGCGTTCGAACGGGACAGACCTATGGCTACACCTTC. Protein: CSVRTGQTYGYTF.